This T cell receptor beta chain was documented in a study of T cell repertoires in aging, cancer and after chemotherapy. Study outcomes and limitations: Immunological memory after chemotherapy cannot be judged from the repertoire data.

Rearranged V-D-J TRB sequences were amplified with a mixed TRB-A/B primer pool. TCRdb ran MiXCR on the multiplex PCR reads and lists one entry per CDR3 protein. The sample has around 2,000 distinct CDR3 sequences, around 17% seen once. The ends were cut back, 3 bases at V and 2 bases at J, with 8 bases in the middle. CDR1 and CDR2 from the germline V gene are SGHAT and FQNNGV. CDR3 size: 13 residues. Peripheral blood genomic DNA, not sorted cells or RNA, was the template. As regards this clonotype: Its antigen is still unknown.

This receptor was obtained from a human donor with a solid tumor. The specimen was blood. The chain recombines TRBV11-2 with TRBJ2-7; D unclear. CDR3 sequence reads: CASSLLPTYEQYF. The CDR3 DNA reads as TGTGCCAGCAGCTTGCTGCCGACCTACGAGCAGTACTTC.